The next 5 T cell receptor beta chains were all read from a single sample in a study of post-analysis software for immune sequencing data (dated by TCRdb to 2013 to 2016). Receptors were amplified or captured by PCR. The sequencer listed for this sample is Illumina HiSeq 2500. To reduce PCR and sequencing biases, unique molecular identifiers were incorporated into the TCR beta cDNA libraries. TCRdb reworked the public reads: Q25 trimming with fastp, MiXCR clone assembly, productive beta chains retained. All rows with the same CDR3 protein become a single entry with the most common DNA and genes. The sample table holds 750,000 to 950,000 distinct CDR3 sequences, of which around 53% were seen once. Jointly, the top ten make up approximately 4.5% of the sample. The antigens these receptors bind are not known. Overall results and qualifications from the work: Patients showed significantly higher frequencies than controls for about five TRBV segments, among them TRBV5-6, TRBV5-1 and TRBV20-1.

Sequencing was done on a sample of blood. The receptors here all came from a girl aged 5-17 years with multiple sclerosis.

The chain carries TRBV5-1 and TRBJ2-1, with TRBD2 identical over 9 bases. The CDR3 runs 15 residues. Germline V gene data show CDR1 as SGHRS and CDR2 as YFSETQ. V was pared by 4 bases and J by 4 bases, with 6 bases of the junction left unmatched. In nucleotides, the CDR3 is TGCGCCAGCAGCCGGCGGGAGGGCCAGTACAATGAGCAGTTCTTC. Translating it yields CASSRREGQYNEQFF.

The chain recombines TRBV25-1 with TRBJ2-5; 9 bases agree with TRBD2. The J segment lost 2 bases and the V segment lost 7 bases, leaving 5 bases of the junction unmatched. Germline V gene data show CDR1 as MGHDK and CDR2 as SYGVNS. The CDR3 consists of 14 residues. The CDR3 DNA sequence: TGTGCCAGCAAGGCGGGAGGGGGGCAAGAGACCCAGTACTTC. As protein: CASKAGGGQETQYF.

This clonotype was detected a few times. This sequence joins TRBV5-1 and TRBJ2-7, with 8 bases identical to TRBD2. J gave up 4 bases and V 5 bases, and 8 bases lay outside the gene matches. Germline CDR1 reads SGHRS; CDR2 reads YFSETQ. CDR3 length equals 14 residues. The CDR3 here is CASRSPGLVYEQYF. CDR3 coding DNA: TGCGCCAGCAGGTCTCCGGGACTAGTTTACGAGCAGTACTTC.

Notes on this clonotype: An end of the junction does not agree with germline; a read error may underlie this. The CDR3 loop reads CASSQGLAGGRQATQYF. CDR3 sequence (DNA): TGTGCCAGCAGCCAAGGACTAGCGGGGGGGCGGCAAGCGACCCAGTACTTC. The chain carries TRBV3-1 and TRBJ2-5; the match to TRBD2 covers 14 bases. Germline CDR1 is LGHDT and CDR2 is YNNKEL (reference sequence). This CDR3 contains 17 residues.

The CDR3 DNA reads as TGTGCCAGCAGCCAACAAGGCAGGGCGTACGAGCAGTACTTC. Its protein product is CASSQQGRAYEQYF. The chain links TRBV3-1 to TRBJ2-7; D may be TRBD1 (5 bases). CDR1 is LGHDT, CDR2 YNNKEL, per germline (reference sequence). V was trimmed by 2 bases and J by 4 bases, leaving 12 bases between them. CDR3 length: 14 residues.